The clone carrying this TCR beta chain occurred many times. V lost 4 bases, J lost 8 bases, and 8 bases lay in between. Germline V gives CDR1 MNHNY, CDR2 SVGAGI (reference sequence). The CDR3 runs to 11 residues. The data were taken from a study of early T cells in non-severe SARS-CoV-2 infection. About the research overall: Sequenced bulk RNA came from whole blood that was unsorted, and chains were unpaired.

In the library, individual cDNA molecules carried attached unique molecular identifiers. One entry per CDR3 protein, called by TCRdb with MiXCR from the 5' RACE reads. The sample shows 90,000 to 120,000 distinct CDR3 sequences, around 10% of them seen only once. The sequencing input was whole blood. This clonotype was obtained from an adult who was a healthcare worker with PCR-confirmed SARS-CoV-2 infection or an uninfected control (not recorded which). This chain connects TRBV6-6 to TRBJ1-1; D call uncertain. This CDR3 is CASSFSREAFF. In DNA form, the CDR3 reads TGTGCCAGCAGTTTCTCCAGGGAAGCTTTCTTT.